In this sample, the clone carrying this TCR beta chain turned up once. Its target is unknown. Primers included in the PCR were 60 Vbeta and 13 Jbeta primers. Using immunoSEQ multiplex PCR, the repertoire was profiled, and TCRdb retains in-frame clones only, with some absent. Of roughly 160,000 clones listed, 60% to 80% were seen once; the top ten hold 11% to 15%. These data come from a study of cytomegalovirus exposure and HLA in healthy donors. Study-wide findings and caveats: Most of the CMV-associated TCR beta chains (in a later analysis) appeared to be HLA-restricted.

Trimming took 0 bases from V and 0 from J, leaving 8 bases between them. CDR3 length equals 15 residues. CDR1 LGHNA and CDR2 YSLEER come from the germline V gene. The receptor was derived from a man aged 45 to 65 in good health and CMV-seropositive. The chain links TRBV4-3 to TRBJ1-2; tentative D call: TRBD1 (5 bases). Sequencing input: PBMCs. The CDR3, as DNA: TGCGCCAGCAGCCAAGATAGGACATCTAACTATGGCTACACCTTC. Protein product: CASSQDRTSNYGYTF.